The 27 T cell receptor beta chains below come from one sample, sequenced in a study of cytomegalovirus exposure and HLA in healthy donors. The PCR made use of 60 Vbeta and 13 Jbeta primers. Profiling relied on immunoSEQ multiplex PCR, and the TCRdb table lists in-frame clones only, not all of them. The profile shows 110,000 to 150,000 clones, about 85% of them singletons. The material sequenced was PBMCs. All receptors come from a boy aged 2 to 9 in good health and CMV-seronegative.

CDR3 nucleotides: TGTGCCAGCAGCTTGAAGACAGGGGGAAAAGAGACCCAGTACTTC. Amino acid sequence: CASSLKTGGKETQYF. This chain links TRBV5-6 with TRBJ2-5, with TRBD1 identical over 9 bases. This CDR3 has 15 residues. V lost 1 base to trimming and J lost 3 bases; unmatched junction nucleotides: 4. Germline lookup yields CDR1 SGHDT and CDR2 YYEEEE.

The chain couples TRBV6-1 to TRBJ2-7; D remains ambiguous. V dropped 6 bases and J dropped 0 bases, with 9 bases sitting between them. CDR1 MNHNS and CDR2 SASEGT come from the germline V gene. The CDR3 contains 13 residues. DNA of the CDR3: TGTGCCAGCAGCCCAGGATTCTCCTACGAGCAGTACTTC. The encoded protein is CASSPGFSYEQYF.

This chain links TRBV6-5 with TRBJ2-4, with a weak D call TRBD1 (6 bases). Germline assignment: CDR1 MNHEY and CDR2 SVGAGI. With 6 bases removed from V and 0 bases from J, the gap between germline ends came to 9 bases. The CDR3 consists of 14 residues. DNA for the CDR3: TGTGCCAGCAGGGACAGCCTAGCCAAAAACATTCAGTACTTC. Translation gives CASRDSLAKNIQYF.

The chain recombines TRBV5-6 with TRBJ2-7; 10 bases are a match to TRBD1. V trimming: 0 bases; J trimming: 5 bases; junction bases outside the gene matches: 5. CDR3 length: 15 residues. Germline V gene data show CDR1 as SGHDT and CDR2 as YYEEEE. The CDR3 nucleotides read TGTGCCAGCAGCTTGGCCGGGACAGGGGACCACGAGCAGTACTTC. This translates into CASSLAGTGDHEQYF.

In this sample, this clone turned up once. J is TRBJ2-1 and V is TRBV6-4, with D uncertain. V lost 0 bases to trimming and J lost 7 bases, with 4 bases between them. The V gene's germline CDR1 is MRHNA and CDR2 SNTAGT. The CDR3 runs 12 residues. The chain's CDR3 is CASSDSGNEQFF. The CDR3 DNA is TGTGCCAGCAGTGACTCCGGTAATGAGCAGTTCTTC.

This rearrangement joins TRBV18 to TRBJ1-1; D not resolved. This CDR3 region has 16 residues. V lost 4 bases to trimming and J lost 1 base, with 16 bases between them. The germline V gene encodes CDR1 KGHSH and CDR2 LQKENI. In DNA form, the CDR3 reads TGTGCCAGCTCACTAGATAATAGCCCCTCGAACACTGAAGCTTTCTTT. This encodes CASSLDNSPSNTEAFF. Full variable domain (remainder filled in from reference TRBV18 and TRBJ1-1): NAGVMQNPRHLVRRRGQEARLRCSPMKGHSHVYWYRQLPEEGLKFMVYLQKENIIDESGMPKERFSAEFPKEGPSILRIQQVVRGDSAAYFCASSLDNSPSNTEAFFGQGTRLTVV.

The V gene is TRBV19, the J gene TRBJ2-3; 8 bases match TRBD2. The germline V gene has CDR1 LNHDA and CDR2 SQIVND (reference sequence). The V segment lost 5 bases and the J segment 1 base; nucleotides outside the gene matches: 11. CDR3 length: 17 residues. The CDR3 spells CASSAPGRRGGTDTQYF. In nucleotides, the CDR3 is TGTGCCAGTAGTGCACCCGGTCGGCGGGGGGGCACAGATACGCAGTATTTT.

This rearrangement joins TRBV15 to TRBJ2-7; tentative D call: TRBD2 (7 bases). V was trimmed by 0 bases and J by 5 bases, leaving 11 bases between them. The CDR3 contains 14 residues. Per germline, CDR1 LNHNV and CDR2 YYDKDF (reference sequence). The CDR3 spells CATSREGGANEQYF. As DNA, the CDR3 is TGTGCCACCAGCAGAGAGGGGGGGGCCAACGAGCAGTACTTC.

As concerns this clone: The limits of the CDR3 on the DNA are not certain, so only TCRdb's listed CDR3 is given. This chain connects TRBV11-3 to TRBJ1-1. A total of 14 residues make up the CDR3, ends included. CDR1 is SGHNT and CDR2 is YENEEA in the germline V gene. The CDR3 sequence is CASSLVGVGTEASF.

This chain joins TRBV7-8 and TRBJ1-2; maybe TRBD1 (6 bases). The V end lost 1 base, the J end lost 4 bases, and 13 bases lay between the germline ends. This CDR3 has 15 amino acids. In germline, CDR1 is SGHVS, CDR2 FQNEAQ. CDR3 DNA: TGTGCCAGCAGCTTAGTGGGCCAGGGGACCTATGGCTACACCTTC. Protein product: CASSLVGQGTYGYTF.

The V gene is TRBV28, the J gene TRBJ2-1; 10 positions match TRBD1. There are 15 residues in the CDR3. CDR1 MDHEN and CDR2 SYDVKM come from the germline V gene. Trimming cost V 5 bases and J 4 bases; bases outside gene matches: 5. CDR3 in DNA: TGTGCCAGCAGTCCGGACAGGGGGAGATACAATGAGCAGTTCTTC. It is translated as CASSPDRGRYNEQFF.

The V and J genes are TRBV9 and TRBJ2-3, with 7 bases lining up with TRBD1. This CDR3 comprises 15 residues. Trimming removed 3 bases from V and 2 bases from J; junction bases left unmatched: 6. The germline gives CDR1 SGDLS, CDR2 YYNGEE. DNA of the CDR3: TGTGCCAGCAGCGCTACGACAGGGAACACAGATACGCAGTATTTT. This encodes CASSATTGNTDTQYF.

The rearrangement joins TRBV25-1 to TRBJ2-5; 8 bases are shared with TRBD2. This CDR3 spans 15 amino acids. Germline V gene sequence: CDR1 MGHDK, CDR2 SYGVNS. Trimming removed 1 base from V and 3 bases from J; junction bases left unmatched: 4. As DNA, the CDR3 is TGTGCCAGCAGTGAATCGGGAGGGGCCAAAGAGACCCAGTACTTC. It yields the protein CASSESGGAKETQYF.

The V and J genes are TRBV29-1 and TRBJ1-2; TRBD1 matches 10 bases. Losses at the gene ends were 0 bases for V and 8 bases for J; bases not matched to a gene: 12. Germline lookup yields CDR1 SQVTM and CDR2 ANQGSEA. This CDR3 is 16 amino acids long. CDR3 sequence (DNA): TGCAGCGTTGAAGATTTAAACGGGACAGGGGCCAGCGGCTACACCTTC. It translates to CSVEDLNGTGASGYTF.

The V gene is TRBV6-5, the J gene TRBJ2-7, with D maybe TRBD2 (5 bases). CDR1 and CDR2 (germline): MNHEY, SVGAGI. Trimming shortened V by 1 base and J by 4 bases, and 11 bases separated the two germline ends. CDR3 size: 14 residues. The CDR3 protein is CASSYFGEKYEQYF. The CDR3 DNA is TGTGCCAGCAGTTACTTCGGGGAGAAATACGAGCAGTACTTC.

The rearrangement links TRBV6-6 to TRBJ2-1; 7 bases map to TRBD1. The CDR3 sequence is 15 residues long. V lost 5 bases to trimming and J lost 4 bases; unmatched junction nucleotides: 8. CDR1 and CDR2 from the germline V gene are MNHNY and SVGAGI (reference sequence). CDR3 coding DNA: TGTGCCAGCAGTGAGGGGGCAGATGTATACAATGAGCAGTTCTTC. Its protein product is CASSEGADVYNEQFF.

V is TRBV7-2 and J is TRBJ1-2; 7 bases map to TRBD1. This CDR3 region has 15 residues. The V segment lost 5 bases and the J segment 0 bases; nucleotides outside the gene matches: 6. Germline V gene lookup returns CDR1 SGHTA and CDR2 FQGNSA. CDR3 amino acids: CASSPDRVANYGYTF. The CDR3, as DNA: TGTGCCAGCAGCCCCGACAGGGTCGCTAACTATGGCTACACCTTC.

This clone was seen a single time. The CDR3 protein is CASSLRQGGSPLHF. The CDR3 nucleotides read TGTGCCAGTAGTCTGAGACAGGGAGGTTCACCCCTCCACTTT. The chain couples TRBV19 to TRBJ1-6; 7 positions match TRBD1. This CDR3 comprises 14 residues. After removal of 5 bases from V and 9 bases from J, the junction contained 7 bases not matched to a gene. The germline gives CDR1 LNHDA, CDR2 SQIVND (reference sequence). Full variable domain (rest looked up from reference TRBV19 and TRBJ1-6): DGGITQSPKYLFRKEGQNVTLSCEQNLNHDAMYWYRQDPGQGLRLIYYSQIVNDFQKGDIAEGYSVSREKKESFPLTVTSAQKNPTAFYLCASSLRQGGSPLHFGNGTRLTVT.

The chain has TRBV10-3 and TRBJ1-1, with a tentative D call TRBD1 (5 bases). The germline V and J ends were trimmed by 6 bases and 1 base, with 9 bases remaining between them. This CDR3 region has 13 residues. Germline CDR1 reads ENHRY; CDR2 reads SYGVKD. CDR3 sequence reads: CAISSDRNTEAFF. The CDR3 nucleotides are TGTGCCATCAGCTCCGACAGGAACACTGAAGCTTTCTTT.

This chain uses TRBV11-3 with TRBJ2-7; maybe TRBD1 (5 bases). CDR1 and CDR2 from the germline V gene are SGHNT and YENEEA. Trimming left V 5 bases short and J 6 bases short, with 20 bases between. CDR3 length: 15 residues. CDR3 region: CASSVGDVGPAEQYF. CDR3 nucleotides: TGTGCCAGCAGCGTGGGCGACGTGGGGCCGGCCGAGCAGTACTTC.

The chain is built from TRBV18 and TRBJ2-2; 10 bases fit TRBD1. After removal of 6 bases from V and 2 bases from J, the junction contained 3 bases not matched to a gene. Germline V gives CDR1 KGHSH, CDR2 LQKENI. The length of the CDR3 is 15 residues. CDR3 nucleotide sequence: TGTGCCAGCTCGAGGACAGGGGGAAACACCGGGGAGCTGTTTTTT. This translates into CASSRTGGNTGELFF.

DNA for the CDR3: TGTGCCAGCAGCCCGATCCGGGTCGGGTACGAGCAGTACTTC. This sequence encodes CASSPIRVGYEQYF. V gene TRBV7-9 combines with J gene TRBJ2-7; D is unclear. CDR3 length: 14 residues. V dropped 5 bases and J dropped 4 bases, with 15 bases sitting between them. CDR1 SEHNR and CDR2 FQNEAQ come from the germline V gene (reference sequence).

V and J are TRBV25-1 and TRBJ1-5; D uncertain. With 1 base removed from V and 7 bases from J, the gap between germline ends came to 2 bases. This CDR3 is built from 11 residues. Germline V gene lookup returns CDR1 MGHDK and CDR2 SYGVNS. This chain's CDR3 is CASSELQPQHF. The CDR3 DNA reads TGTGCCAGCAGTGAATTACAGCCCCAGCATTTT.

CDR3 in amino acids: CASSFHGDSRGYGYTF. DNA of the CDR3: TGTGCCAGCAGTTTCCACGGGGACAGTCGCGGATATGGCTACACCTTC. The chain joins TRBV28 to TRBJ1-2, with 7 bases identical to TRBD1. With 3 bases clipped from V and 5 bases from J, the junction kept 12 bases outside the gene matches. The CDR3 has 16 amino acids. From germline, CDR1 is MDHEN and CDR2 SYDVKM.

The chain is built from TRBV28 and TRBJ2-7; 10 positions match TRBD1. J was trimmed by 3 bases and V by 6 bases; bases with no gene match: 5. Germline V gene data show CDR1 as MDHEN and CDR2 as SYDVKM. This CDR3 comprises 14 residues. The DNA for the CDR3 is TGTGCCAGCAGGACCGGACAGGGGGGCTACGAGCAGTACTTC. Protein: CASRTGQGGYEQYF.

This clone was detected only a few times. The chain is built from TRBV11-3 and TRBJ2-7, with 7 positions matching TRBD1. In germline, CDR1 is SGHNT, CDR2 YENEEA. The CDR3 runs to 17 residues. With V trimmed by 2 bases and J by 4 bases, 14 bases remained unmatched. CDR3 in DNA: TGTGCCAGCAGCTTACCTCATTTTTCCGGGACAGAATACGAGCAGTACTTC. Protein sequence: CASSLPHFSGTEYEQYF.

This chain connects TRBV7-3 to TRBJ1-2, with 9 bases identical to TRBD1. This CDR3 spans 15 amino acids. Trimming cost V 7 bases and J 4 bases; bases outside gene matches: 10. In germline, CDR1 is SGHTA, CDR2 FQGTGA. The CDR3 is CASTLFGTGIYGYTF. The CDR3 nucleotides read TGTGCCAGCACCCTATTCGGGACAGGGATCTATGGCTACACCTTC. Drawing the rest from reference TRBV7-3 and TRBJ1-2, the complete variable domain is GAGVSQTPSNKVTEKGKYVELRCDPISGHTALYWYRQSLGQGPEFLIYFQGTGAADDSGLPNDRFFAVRPEGSVSTLKIQRTERGDSAVYLCASTLFGTGIYGYTFGSGTRLTVV.